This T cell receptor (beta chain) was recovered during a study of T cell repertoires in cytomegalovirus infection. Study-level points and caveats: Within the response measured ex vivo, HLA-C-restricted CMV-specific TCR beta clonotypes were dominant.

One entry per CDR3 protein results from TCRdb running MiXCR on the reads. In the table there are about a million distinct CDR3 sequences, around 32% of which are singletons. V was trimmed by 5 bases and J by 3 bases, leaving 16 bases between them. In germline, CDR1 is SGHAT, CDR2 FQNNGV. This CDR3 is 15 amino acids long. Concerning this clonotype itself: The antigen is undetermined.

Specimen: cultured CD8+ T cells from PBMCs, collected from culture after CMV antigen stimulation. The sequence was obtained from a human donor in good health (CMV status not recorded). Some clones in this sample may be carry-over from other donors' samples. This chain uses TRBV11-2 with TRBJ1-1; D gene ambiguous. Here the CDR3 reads CASSPWTGSYTEAFF. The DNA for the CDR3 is TGTGCCAGCAGCCCATGGACGGGATCTTACACTGAAGCTTTCTTT.